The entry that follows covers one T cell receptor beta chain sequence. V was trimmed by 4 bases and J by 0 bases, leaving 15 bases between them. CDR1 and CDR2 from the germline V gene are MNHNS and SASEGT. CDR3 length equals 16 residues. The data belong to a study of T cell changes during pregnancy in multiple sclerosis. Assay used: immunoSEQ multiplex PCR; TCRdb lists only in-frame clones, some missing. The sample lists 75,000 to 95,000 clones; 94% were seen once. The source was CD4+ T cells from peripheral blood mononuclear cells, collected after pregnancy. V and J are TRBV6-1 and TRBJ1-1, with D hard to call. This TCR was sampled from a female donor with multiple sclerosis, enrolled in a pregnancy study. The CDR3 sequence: CASSVFTVPVNTEAFF. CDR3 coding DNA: TGTGCCAGCAGTGTCTTTACAGTCCCCGTGAACACTGAAGCTTTCTTT.